This T cell receptor (beta chain) was documented in a study of blood T cell repertoires in COVID-19. In the study overall: Acute and convalescent COVID-19 specimens originated in the United States, Italy and Spain. T cells, B-cell-depleted T cells, or PBMCs supplied cDNA or gDNA.

Seattle patients were enrolled while actively infected and followed longitudinally. Authors' analysis steps: Researchers report that nucleated cell counts were estimated from reference gene primer amplification. Assay used: immunoSEQ multiplex PCR; TCRdb lists only in-frame clones, some missing. That table supplies the V and J calls and clone size; D and trimming were determined from the DNA. The sample lists almost 350,000 clones; around nine tenths were seen once. This CDR3 has 15 residues. Germline-derived CDR1 and CDR2 are SGDLS and YYNGEE. Losses at the gene ends were 3 bases for V and 7 bases for J; bases not matched to a gene: 11.

The receptor was isolated from a woman aged 55-69 years with COVID-19, enrolled during active disease. The sample consisted of peripheral blood. This chain links TRBV9 with TRBJ1-2, with 8 nucleotides matching TRBD1. The CDR3: CASSGQGMVSSGYTF. CDR3 nucleotide sequence: TGTGCCAGCAGCGGACAGGGGATGGTTTCTAGTGGCTACACCTTC.